This paragraph covers one T cell receptor beta chain sequence. This entry comes from a study of technical replicates of blood from a few donors. TCRdb keeps only in-frame clones here, not all; method: immunoSEQ multiplex PCR. The table records fewer than 85,000 clones, roughly 94% of them present only once. This sequence was found in a human donor in good health. The sample taken for sequencing was T cells isolated from PBMCs.

The CDR3 sequence is CASSPPGVQETQYF. The CDR3 coding sequence is TGTGCCAGCAGTCCACCGGGGGTACAAGAGACCCAGTACTTC. This chain links TRBV27 with TRBJ2-5; D possibly corresponds to TRBD2 (6 bases). The CDR3 covers 14 residues. V was shortened by 5 bases and J by 2 bases, with 12 bases between the two germline ends. Germline values: CDR1 MNHEY, CDR2 SMNVEV (reference sequence).